This T cell receptor (beta chain) was profiled in a study of breast tumors, draining lymph nodes, adjacent tissues. CDR3 size: 13 residues. V lost 10 bases to trimming and J lost 9 bases; unmatched junction nucleotides: 9. Germline V lookup: CDR1 SNHLY, CDR2 FYNNEI. One entry per CDR3 protein, called by TCRdb with MiXCR from the multiplex PCR reads. Found here are around 66,000 distinct CDR3 sequences, approximately 45% of them singletons; the top ten hold 8.4%. The chain employs TRBV2 and TRBJ1-6; the match to TRBD1 covers 7 bases. This TCR was recovered from a female donor with breast cancer. Some clones in this sample may be carry-over from other donors' samples. Sequencing used breast tumor tissue. CDR3 sequence: CATSEHRGSPLHF. As DNA, the CDR3 is TGTGCCACCAGCGAACACAGGGGTTCACCCCTCCACTTT.